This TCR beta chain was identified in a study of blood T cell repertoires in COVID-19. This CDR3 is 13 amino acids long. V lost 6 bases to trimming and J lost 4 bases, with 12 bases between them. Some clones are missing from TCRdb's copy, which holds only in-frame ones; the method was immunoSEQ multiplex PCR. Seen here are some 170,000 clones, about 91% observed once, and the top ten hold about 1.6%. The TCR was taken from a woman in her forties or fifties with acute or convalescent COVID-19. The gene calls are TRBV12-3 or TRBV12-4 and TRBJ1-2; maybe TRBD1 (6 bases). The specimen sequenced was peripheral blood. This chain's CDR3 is CASSPGESYGYTF. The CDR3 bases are TGTGCCAGCAGCCCAGGGGAGAGCTATGGCTACACCTTC.